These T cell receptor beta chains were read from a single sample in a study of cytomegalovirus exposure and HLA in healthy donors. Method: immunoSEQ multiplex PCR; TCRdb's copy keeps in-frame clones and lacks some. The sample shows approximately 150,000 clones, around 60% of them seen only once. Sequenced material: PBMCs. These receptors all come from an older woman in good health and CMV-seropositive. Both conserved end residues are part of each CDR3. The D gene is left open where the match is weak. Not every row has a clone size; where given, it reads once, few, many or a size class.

CSVIRTGDTEAFF TGCAGCGTTATCCGGACAGGGGACACTGAAGCTTTCTTT TRBD1 TRBV29-1 NA TRBJ1-1
CASSQQGASDQPQHF TGTGCCAGCTCACAACAGGGGGCGAGCGATCAGCCCCAGCATTTT TRBD1 TRBV18 few TRBJ1-5
CASSSDRELLNTGELFF TGTGCCAGCTCATCGGACAGGGAACTATTGAACACCGGGGAGCTGTTTTTT TRBD1 TRBV18 NA TRBJ2-2
CASSVTGTGNTEAFF TGTGCCAGTAGTGTGACCGGGACAGGGAACACTGAAGCTTTCTTT TRBD1 TRBV19 few TRBJ1-1
CASRSGTGVFGQYF TGTGCCAGCAGATCCGGGACAGGGGTATTCGGGCAGTACTTC TRBD1 TRBV28 NA TRBJ2-7
CASSLGSAGVNEQFF TGTGCCAGCAGCTTAGGATCGGCAGGGGTCAATGAGCAGTTCTTC NA TRBV11-3 NA TRBJ2-1
CASSVELAPYNEQFF TGTGCCAGCAGCGTAGAACTAGCGCCCTACAATGAGCAGTTCTTC TRBD2 TRBV9 NA TRBJ2-1
CASSLLTGANTEAFF TGTGCCAGCAGTTTATTGACAGGGGCAAACACTGAAGCTTTCTTT TRBD1 TRBV28 few TRBJ1-1
CASSWTGLQETQYF TGTGCCAGCAGCTGGACAGGGCTTCAAGAGACCCAGTACTTC TRBD1 TRBV5-4 NA TRBJ2-5
CASTPTGTGGNQPQHF TGTGCCAGTACCCCGACCGGGACAGGGGGCAATCAGCCCCAGCATTTT TRBD1 TRBV19 NA TRBJ1-5
CASRLRTESYEQYF TGTGCCAGCAGGTTAAGGACAGAGTCCTACGAGCAGTACTTC NA TRBV6-5 NA TRBJ2-7
CASRLQGRNTEAFF TGTGCCAGCAGGCTACAGGGTCGGAACACTGAAGCTTTCTTT NA TRBV28 NA TRBJ1-1
CASSPGAGAVDTQYF TGTGCCAGCAGCCCCGGGGCGGGAGCAGTCGATACGCAGTATTTT TRBD2 TRBV9 NA TRBJ2-3
CASSLVGNTGELFF TGTGCCAGCAGCTTAGTCGGGAACACCGGGGAGCTGTTTTTT NA TRBV11-2 NA TRBJ2-2
CARDLRNEQYF TGTGCCAGAGACTTGCGGAACGAGCAGTACTTC NA TRBV7-2 few TRBJ2-7
CASSQDLGGAPYGYTF TGCGCCAGCAGCCAAGATCTAGGAGGGGCCCCCTATGGCTACACCTTC NA TRBV4-3 few TRBJ1-2
CASSAWTGEGGYTF TGTGCCAGCAGCGCGTGGACAGGGGAGGGTGGCTACACCTTC TRBD1 TRBV13 few TRBJ1-2
CAWRKGAGSYEQYF TGTGCCTGGAGAAAAGGGGCCGGTTCCTACGAGCAGTACTTC NA TRBV30 once TRBJ2-7
CAGSQDFGEYQPQHF TGCGCCGGCAGCCAAGATTTCGGTGAATACCAGCCCCAGCATTTT NA TRBV4-3 NA TRBJ1-5
CASSLEIWGQGTETQYF TGTGCCAGCAGCTTAGAGATCTGGGGCCAGGGAACGGAGACCCAGTACTTC NA TRBV11-1 NA TRBJ2-5
CASSLGTTSYNEQFF TGTGCCAGCAGCTTGGGGACTACCTCCTACAATGAGCAGTTCTTC NA TRBV5-6 NA TRBJ2-1
CSVEGEQTYEQYF TGCAGCGTTGAGGGAGAACAAACCTACGAGCAGTACTTC NA TRBV29-1 NA TRBJ2-7
CASTEYLAGVGEQYF TGTGCCAGCACCGAGTACCTAGCGGGAGTTGGCGAGCAGTACTTC TRBD2 TRBV7-2 NA TRBJ2-7
CASSPKRESDTQYF TGTGCCAGCTCACCAAAGCGGGAGTCAGATACGCAGTATTTT TRBD2 TRBV18 few TRBJ2-3
CATSSDGQGSDTQYF TGTGCCACCAGCAGCGACGGACAGGGTTCAGATACGCAGTATTTT TRBD1 TRBV15 few TRBJ2-3
CAISPGTGYTDTQYF TGTGCCATCAGTCCCGGGACAGGGTACACAGATACGCAGTATTTT TRBD1 TRBV10-3 NA TRBJ2-3
CASSLGTGVEPNEQFF TGTGCCAGCAGCTTAGGAACGGGAGTGGAGCCCAATGAGCAGTTCTTC NA TRBV13 NA TRBJ2-1
CASRGDGRGAYNEQFF TGTGCCAGCAGGGGAGACGGGAGAGGGGCCTACAATGAGCAGTTCTTC NA TRBV27 few TRBJ2-1
CASSDRDRGPNEQFF TGTGCCAGCAGCGACCGGGACAGGGGACCCAATGAGCAGTTCTTC TRBD1 TRBV2 few TRBJ2-1
CASSAERGSPLHF TGTGCCAGCAGCGCAGAACGGGGTTCACCCCTCCACTTT NA TRBV7-2 NA TRBJ1-6
CASISEVGNQPQHF TGTGCCAGCATCTCGGAGGTGGGCAATCAGCCCCAGCATTTT NA TRBV2 NA TRBJ1-5
CATRDRVYEQYF TGTGCCACCCGGGACAGGGTCTACGAGCAGTACTTC TRBD1 TRBV2 NA TRBJ2-7
CASSPVAQRESVQYF TGTGCCAGCAGCCCGGTGGCCCAGCGGGAGTCCGTGCAGTACTTC TRBD2 TRBV13 few TRBJ2-7
CASSWAGGMNTEAFF TGCGCCAGCAGCTGGGCTGGGGGGATGAACACTGAAGCTTTCTTT NA TRBV5-1 few TRBJ1-1
CASSPESGKVETQYF TGCGCCAGCAGCCCCGAGTCGGGAAAGGTGGAGACCCAGTACTTC NA TRBV4-1 NA TRBJ2-5
CASSLTASGNYNEQFF TGTGCCAGCAGCTTAACGGCTAGCGGAAACTACAATGAGCAGTTCTTC TRBD2 TRBV7-8 NA TRBJ2-1
CASSFTANYGYTF TGTGCCAGCAGTTTCACTGCGAACTATGGCTACACCTTC NA TRBV27 NA TRBJ1-2
CASSLAGALGGQYF TGCGCCAGCAGCTTGGCCGGGGCCCTCGGGGGGCAGTACTTC TRBD2 TRBV5-1 NA TRBJ2-5
CASSESGWHEQYF TGTGCCAGCAGTGAATCCGGGTGGCACGAGCAGTACTTC NA TRBV25-1 NA TRBJ2-7
CASSLFWETGAMYF TGTGCCAGCAGTTTATTCTGGGAGACAGGGGCAATGTACTTC TRBD1 TRBV28 once TRBJ2-7
CASSQARGPRDRGEEQYF TGCGCCAGCAGCCAAGCAAGAGGTCCCCGGGACAGGGGTGAAGAGCAGTACTTC TRBD1 TRBV4-1 NA TRBJ2-7
CASSLDRYSYEQYF TGTGCCAGCAGCTTGGACCGGTACTCCTACGAGCAGTACTTC NA TRBV5-4 NA TRBJ2-7
CASSEDRVDTDTQYF TGTGCCAGCAGTGAAGACAGGGTGGACACAGATACGCAGTATTTT NA TRBV2 NA TRBJ2-3
CASSLNRAHEQFF TGTGCCAGCAGCCTAAACAGGGCCCATGAGCAGTTCTTC NA TRBV5-8 NA TRBJ2-1
CASSQQSDSAQHF TGTGCCAGCAGTCAACAGTCCGACAGTGCCCAGCATTTT NA TRBV28 NA TRBJ1-5
CATSRDRLSGLNYNEQFF TGTGCCACCAGCAGAGATAGGTTGAGCGGTTTAAACTACAATGAGCAGTTCTTC NA TRBV15 NA TRBJ2-1
CASSEGAQGPQTEAFF TGTGCCAGCAGTGAAGGTGCACAGGGGCCACAGACTGAAGCTTTCTTT TRBD1 TRBV2 few TRBJ1-1
CASSLASGSSYEQYF TGTGCCAGCAGCTTGGCCTCGGGAAGCTCCTACGAGCAGTACTTC NA TRBV5-4 once TRBJ2-7
CASRPGLAGGTSYEQYF TGTGCCAGCAGGCCTGGACTAGCGGGAGGTACCTCCTACGAGCAGTACTTC TRBD2 TRBV28 NA TRBJ2-7
CASGLAGDADTQYF TGTGCCAGCGGACTAGCGGGAGACGCAGATACGCAGTATTTT TRBD2 TRBV6-6 NA TRBJ2-3